Here is one T cell receptor (beta chain) with its context. Its antigen is not identified. Using immunoSEQ multiplex PCR, the repertoire was profiled, and TCRdb retains in-frame clones only, with some absent. Here the sample spans 100,000 to 120,000 clones, 88% being singletons. This record belongs to a study of T cell responses to AZD1222 COVID-19 vaccine. Broader study findings: White British ancestry dominated among donors, who included more females, and clonal diversity was possibly underestimated. Baseline antibody screening turned up just a handful of seropositive AZD1222 recipients.

The CDR3 covers 12 residues. The V gene lost 0 bases and the J gene lost 14 bases, with 13 bases spanning the gap. The germline V gene has CDR1 LNHNV and CDR2 YYDKDF (reference sequence). V and J are TRBV15 and TRBJ1-2; D is undetermined. The source was peripheral blood, collected on day 0 of AZD1222 vaccination. This clonotype was obtained from an adult in good health. The CDR3 coding sequence is TGTGCCACCAGCAGAGATAAGGTCTCGGGGACCTTC. This translates into CATSRDKVSGTF.